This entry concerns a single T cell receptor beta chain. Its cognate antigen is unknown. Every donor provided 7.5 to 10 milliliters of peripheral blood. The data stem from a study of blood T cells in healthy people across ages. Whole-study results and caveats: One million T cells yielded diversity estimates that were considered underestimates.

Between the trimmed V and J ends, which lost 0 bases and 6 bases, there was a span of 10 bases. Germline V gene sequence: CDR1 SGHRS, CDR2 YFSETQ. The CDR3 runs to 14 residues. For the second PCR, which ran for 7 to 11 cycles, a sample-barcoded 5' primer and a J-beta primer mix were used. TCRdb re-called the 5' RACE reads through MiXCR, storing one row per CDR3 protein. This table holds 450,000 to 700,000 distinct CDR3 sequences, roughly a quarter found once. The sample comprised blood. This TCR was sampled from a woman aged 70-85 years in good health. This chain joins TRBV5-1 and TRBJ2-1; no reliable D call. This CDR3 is CASSLGYSSNEQFF. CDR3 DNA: TGCGCCAGCAGCTTGGGATACAGCAGCAATGAGCAGTTCTTC.